What follows is one T cell receptor beta chain and its context. What it binds is not known. This sample was included in a study of CD4 T cells in relation to SARS-CoV-2 and coronaviruses. This CDR3 comprises 15 residues. The V end lost 4 bases, the J end lost 3 bases, and 16 bases lay between the germline ends. Germline V lookup: CDR1 SNHLY, CDR2 FYNNEI. The method was immunoSEQ multiplex PCR; TCRdb's version includes in-frame clones alone and lacks a portion of them. Of tens of thousands of clones in the sample, under 80% were seen once. The TCR was taken from an adult with COVID-19. The rearrangement links TRBV2 to TRBJ2-7; a possible D gene is TRBD2 (7 bases). Sequenced material: memory CD4+ T cells from PBMCs, cultured in vitro. DNA for the CDR3: TGTGCCAGCAGTGCGGACAGCGGGGAGGGCTACGAGCAGTACTTC. Amino acid sequence: CASSADSGEGYEQYF.